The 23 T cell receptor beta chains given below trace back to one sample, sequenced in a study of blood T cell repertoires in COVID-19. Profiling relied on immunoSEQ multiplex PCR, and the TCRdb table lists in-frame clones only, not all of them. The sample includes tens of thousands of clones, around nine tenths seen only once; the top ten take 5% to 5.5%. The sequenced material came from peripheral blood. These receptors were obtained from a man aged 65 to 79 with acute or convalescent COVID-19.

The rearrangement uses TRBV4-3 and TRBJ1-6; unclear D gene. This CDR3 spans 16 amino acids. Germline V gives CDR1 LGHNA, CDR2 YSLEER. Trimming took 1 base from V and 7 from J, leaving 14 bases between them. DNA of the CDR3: TGCGCCAGCAGCCAAGGAGAGAGTAAGAGGAATTCACCCCTCCACTTT. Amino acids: CASSQGESKRNSPLHF.

CDR3: CASSLPGQGGRDTEAFF. CDR3 DNA: TGTGCCAGCAGCTTACCGGGACAGGGTGGACGGGACACTGAAGCTTTCTTT. The gene calls are TRBV7-9 and TRBJ1-1; 9 bases line up with TRBD1. CDR3 length: 17 residues. Germline CDR1 reads SEHNR; CDR2 reads FQNEAQ (reference sequence). The junction had 10 bases not matched to a gene; V was cut back by 2 bases and J by 3 bases.

DNA of the CDR3: TGTGCCAGCGGCGAATTAGCGGGGGGTCCCCAAGAGACCCAGTACTTC. Encoded protein: CASGELAGGPQETQYF. The chain joins TRBV3-1 (or the pseudogene TRBV3-2) to TRBJ2-5; 10 positions agree with TRBD2. The CDR3 has 16 residues. Losses at the gene ends were 8 bases for V and 1 base for J; bases not matched to a gene: 10. Germline V gives CDR1 LGHDT, CDR2 YNNKEL (reference sequence).

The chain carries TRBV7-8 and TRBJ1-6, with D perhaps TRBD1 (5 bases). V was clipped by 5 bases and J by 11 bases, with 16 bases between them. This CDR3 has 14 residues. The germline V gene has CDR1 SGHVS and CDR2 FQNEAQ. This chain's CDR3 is CASSLLRGSTPLHF. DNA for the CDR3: TGTGCCAGCAGCCTCCTCCGGGGGTCGACACCCCTCCACTTT.

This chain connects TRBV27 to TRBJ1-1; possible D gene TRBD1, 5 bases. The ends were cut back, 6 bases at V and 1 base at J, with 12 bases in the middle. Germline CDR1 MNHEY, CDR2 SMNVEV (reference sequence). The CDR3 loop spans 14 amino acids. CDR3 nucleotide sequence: TGTGCCAGCAGGACACAGGAGAAGAACACTGAAGCTTTCTTT. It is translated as CASRTQEKNTEAFF.

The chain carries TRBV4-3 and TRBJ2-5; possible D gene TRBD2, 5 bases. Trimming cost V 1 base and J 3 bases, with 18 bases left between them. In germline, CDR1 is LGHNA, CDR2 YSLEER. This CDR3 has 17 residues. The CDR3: CASSQALRGRIEETQYF. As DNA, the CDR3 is TGCGCCAGCAGCCAAGCCCTTCGAGGGCGCATCGAAGAGACCCAGTACTTC.

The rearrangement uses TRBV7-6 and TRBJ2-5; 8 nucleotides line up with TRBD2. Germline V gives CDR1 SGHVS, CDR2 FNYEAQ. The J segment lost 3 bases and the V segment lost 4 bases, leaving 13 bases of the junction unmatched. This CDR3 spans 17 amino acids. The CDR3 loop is CASSSALGSGEEETQYF. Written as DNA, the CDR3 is TGTGCCAGCAGCTCGGCGTTAGGTAGCGGGGAGGAAGAGACCCAGTACTTC.

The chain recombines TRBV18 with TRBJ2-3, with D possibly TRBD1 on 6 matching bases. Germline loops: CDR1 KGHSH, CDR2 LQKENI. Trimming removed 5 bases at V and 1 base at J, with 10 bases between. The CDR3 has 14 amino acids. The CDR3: CASSNRAGTDTQYF. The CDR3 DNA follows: TGTGCCAGCTCAAACAGGGCTGGCACAGATACGCAGTATTTT. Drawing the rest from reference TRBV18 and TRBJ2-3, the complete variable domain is NAGVMQNPRHLVRRRGQEARLRCSPMKGHSHVYWYRQLPEEGLKFMVYLQKENIIDESGMPKERFSAEFPKEGPSILRIQQVVRGDSAAYFCASSNRAGTDTQYFGPGTRLTVL.

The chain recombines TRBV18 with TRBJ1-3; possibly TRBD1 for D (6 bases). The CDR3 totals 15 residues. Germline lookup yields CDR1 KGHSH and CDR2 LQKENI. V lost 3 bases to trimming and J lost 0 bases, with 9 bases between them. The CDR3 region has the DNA TGTGCCAGCTCACCCACAGGGCACTCTGGAAACACCATATATTTT. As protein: CASSPTGHSGNTIYF.

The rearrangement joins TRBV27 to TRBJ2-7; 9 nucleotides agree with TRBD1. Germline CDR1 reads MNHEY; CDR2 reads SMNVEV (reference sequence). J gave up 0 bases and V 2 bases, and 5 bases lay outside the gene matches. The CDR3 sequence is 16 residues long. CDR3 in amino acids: CASSLGDRDNSYEQYF. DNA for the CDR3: TGTGCCAGCAGTTTAGGGGACAGGGATAACTCCTACGAGCAGTACTTC.

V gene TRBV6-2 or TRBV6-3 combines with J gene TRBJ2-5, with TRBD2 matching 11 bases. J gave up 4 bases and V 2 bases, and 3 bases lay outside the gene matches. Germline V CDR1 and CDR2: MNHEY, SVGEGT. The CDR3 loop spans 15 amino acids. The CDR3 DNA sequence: TGTGCCAGCAGTTACACAGGGACTAGCGGAGAGACCCAGTACTTC. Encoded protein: CASSYTGTSGETQYF.

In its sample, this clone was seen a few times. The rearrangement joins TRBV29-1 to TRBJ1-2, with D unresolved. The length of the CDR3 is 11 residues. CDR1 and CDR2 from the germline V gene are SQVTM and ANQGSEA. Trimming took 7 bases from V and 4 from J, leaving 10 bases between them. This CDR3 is CSGHDFYGYTF. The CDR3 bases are TGCAGCGGTCACGACTTCTATGGCTACACCTTC.

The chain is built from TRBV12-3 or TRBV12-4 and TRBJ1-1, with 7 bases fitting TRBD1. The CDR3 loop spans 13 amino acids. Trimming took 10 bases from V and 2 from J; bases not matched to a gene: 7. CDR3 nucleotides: TGTGCCATCCTGACAGGGAGAAACACTGAAGCTTTCTTT. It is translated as CAILTGRNTEAFF.

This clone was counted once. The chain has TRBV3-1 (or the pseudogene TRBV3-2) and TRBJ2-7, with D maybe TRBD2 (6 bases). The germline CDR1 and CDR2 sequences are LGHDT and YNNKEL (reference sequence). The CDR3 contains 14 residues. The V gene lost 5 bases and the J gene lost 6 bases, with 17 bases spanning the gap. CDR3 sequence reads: CASSYVWGVGEQYF. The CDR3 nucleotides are TGTGCCAGCAGCTATGTGTGGGGGGTAGGCGAGCAGTACTTC.

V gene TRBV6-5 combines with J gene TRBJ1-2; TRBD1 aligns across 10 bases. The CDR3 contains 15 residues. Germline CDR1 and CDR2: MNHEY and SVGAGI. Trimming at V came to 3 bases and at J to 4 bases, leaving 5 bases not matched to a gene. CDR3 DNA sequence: TGTGCCAGCAGTTATCGGGACAGGGGTATCTATGGCTACACCTTC. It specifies CASSYRDRGIYGYTF.

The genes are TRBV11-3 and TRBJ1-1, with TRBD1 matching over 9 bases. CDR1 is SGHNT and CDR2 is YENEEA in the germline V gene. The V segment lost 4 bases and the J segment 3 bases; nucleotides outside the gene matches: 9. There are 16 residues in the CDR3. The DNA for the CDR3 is TGTGCCAGCAGCTCGCCCTGGGACAGGGAAGACACTGAAGCTTTCTTT. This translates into CASSSPWDREDTEAFF.

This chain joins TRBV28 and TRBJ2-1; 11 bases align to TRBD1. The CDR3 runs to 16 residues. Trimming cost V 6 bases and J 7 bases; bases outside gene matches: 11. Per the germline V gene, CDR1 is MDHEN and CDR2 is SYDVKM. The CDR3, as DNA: TGTGCCAGCAGGTCAACCGGGACAGGGGGTAGAAATGAGCAGTTCTTC. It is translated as CASRSTGTGGRNEQFF. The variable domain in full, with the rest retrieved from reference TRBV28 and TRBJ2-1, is DVKVTQSSRYLVKRTGEKVFLECVQDMDHENMFWYRQDPGLGLRLIYFSYDVKMKEKGDIPEGYSVSREKKERFSLILESASTNQTSMYLCASRSTGTGGRNEQFFGPGTRLTVL.

CDR3 sequence reads: CASSYRGGPNSPLHF. In nucleotides, the CDR3 is TGTGCCAGCAGTTACAGGGGAGGCCCTAATTCACCCCTCCACTTT. V is TRBV6-5 and J is TRBJ1-6; TRBD1 might be the D (5 bases). The germline V and J ends were trimmed by 2 bases and 6 bases, with 11 bases remaining between them. The CDR3 extends over 15 amino acids. Germline CDR1 MNHEY, CDR2 SVGAGI.

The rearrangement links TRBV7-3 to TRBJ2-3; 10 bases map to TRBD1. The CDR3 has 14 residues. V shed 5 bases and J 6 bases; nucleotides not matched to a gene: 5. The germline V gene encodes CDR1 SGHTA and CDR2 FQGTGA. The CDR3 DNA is TGTGCCAGCAGCGGAGGACAGGGGGTCGATACGCAGTATTTT. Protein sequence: CASSGGQGVDTQYF. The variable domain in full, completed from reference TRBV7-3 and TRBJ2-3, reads GAGVSQTPSNKVTEKGKYVELRCDPISGHTALYWYRQSLGQGPEFLIYFQGTGAADDSGLPNDRFFAVRPEGSVSTLKIQRTERGDSAVYLCASSGGQGVDTQYFGPGTRLTVL.

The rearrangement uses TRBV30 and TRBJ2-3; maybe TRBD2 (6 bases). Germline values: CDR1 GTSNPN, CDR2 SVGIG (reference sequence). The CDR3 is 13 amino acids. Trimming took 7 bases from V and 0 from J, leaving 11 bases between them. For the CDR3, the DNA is TGTGCCTTCCAAAGCGGGAGCACAGATACGCAGTATTTT. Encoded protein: CAFQSGSTDTQYF.

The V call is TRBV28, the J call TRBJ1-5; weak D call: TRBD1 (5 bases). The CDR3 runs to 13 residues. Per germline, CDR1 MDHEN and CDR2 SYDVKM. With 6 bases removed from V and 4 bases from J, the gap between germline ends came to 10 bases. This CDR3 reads CASRLPGNQPQHF. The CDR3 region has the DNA TGTGCCAGCAGGCTTCCAGGGAATCAGCCCCAGCATTTT.

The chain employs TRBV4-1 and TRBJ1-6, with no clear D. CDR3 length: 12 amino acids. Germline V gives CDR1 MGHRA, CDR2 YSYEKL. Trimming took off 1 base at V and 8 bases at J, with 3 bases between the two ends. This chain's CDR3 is CASSQAYSPLHF. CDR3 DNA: TGCGCCAGCAGCCAAGCATATTCACCCCTCCACTTT.

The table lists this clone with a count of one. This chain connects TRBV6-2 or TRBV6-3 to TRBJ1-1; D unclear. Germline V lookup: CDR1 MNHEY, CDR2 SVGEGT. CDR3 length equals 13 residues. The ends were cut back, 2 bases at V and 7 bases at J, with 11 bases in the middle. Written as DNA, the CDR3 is TGTGCCAGCAGTTACAGCGGGGAACTTGAAGCTTTCTTT. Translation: CASSYSGELEAFF.